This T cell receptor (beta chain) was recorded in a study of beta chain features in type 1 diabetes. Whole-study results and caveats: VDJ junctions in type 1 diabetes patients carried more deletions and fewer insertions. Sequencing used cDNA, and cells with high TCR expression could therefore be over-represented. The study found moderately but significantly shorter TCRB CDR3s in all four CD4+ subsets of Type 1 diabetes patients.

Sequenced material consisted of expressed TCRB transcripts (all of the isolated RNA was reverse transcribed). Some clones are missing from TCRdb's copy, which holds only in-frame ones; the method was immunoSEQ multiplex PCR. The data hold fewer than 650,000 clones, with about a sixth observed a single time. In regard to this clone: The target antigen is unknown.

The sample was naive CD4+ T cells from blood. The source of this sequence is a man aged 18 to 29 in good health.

The CDR3 here is CASSIGTISYEQYF. Here the CDR3 DNA reads TGTGCCAGCAGCATCGGGACTATTTCCTACGAGCAGTACTTC. The V call is TRBV7-3, the J call TRBJ2-7, with 7 bases fitting TRBD2. With V trimmed by 5 bases and J by 1 base, 5 bases remained unmatched. This CDR3 is 14 amino acids long. Germline values: CDR1 SGHTA, CDR2 FQGTGA.